These 20 T cell receptor beta chains share one sample of origin, sequenced in a study of shared clonotypes between healthy human individuals. Only in-frame clones appear in the TCRdb table, and some are missing; sequencing was by immunoSEQ multiplex PCR. The data show around 690,000 clones, 80% to 95% seen once. The sample taken for sequencing was memory CD8+ T cells from PBMCs. The subset here: CD45RO+ cells pooled with CCR7-negative TemRA cells. These receptor sequences come from a young man in good health. Some clones in this sample may be carry-over from other donors' samples.

The V and J genes are TRBV30 and TRBJ2-7; D may be TRBD2 (6 bases). The germline V and J ends were trimmed by 1 base and 1 base, with 8 bases remaining between them. The CDR3 runs to 13 residues. Germline values: CDR1 GTSNPN, CDR2 SVGIG (reference sequence). The CDR3, as DNA: TGTGCCTGGAGTGGGACTATTTCCTACGAGCAGTACTTC. As protein: CAWSGTISYEQYF.

This chain links TRBV6-6 with TRBJ2-5; D ambiguous. This CDR3 contains 11 residues. The ends were cut back, 6 bases at V and 4 bases at J, with 6 bases in the middle. Germline values: CDR1 MNHNY, CDR2 SVGAGI (reference sequence). This chain's CDR3 is CASRQLETQYF. CDR3 bases: TGTGCCAGCAGACAGCTAGAGACCCAGTACTTC.

The V and J genes are TRBV7-9 and TRBJ2-2; TRBD1 matches at 7 bases. The junction had 5 bases not matched to a gene; V was cut back by 6 bases and J by 4 bases. The CDR3 covers 14 residues. Germline-derived CDR1 and CDR2 are SEHNR and FQNEAQ (reference sequence). The CDR3 region has the DNA TGTGCCAGCAGGAGGGGGCTGGCCACCGGGGAGCTGTTTTTT. It encodes CASRRGLATGELFF.

As concerns this clone: One junction end does not reproduce the germline sequence, and a read error may be involved. The rearrangement uses TRBV2 and TRBJ2-7, with 7 bases aligning to TRBD1. Germline values: CDR1 SNHLY, CDR2 FYNNEI. This CDR3 is 12 amino acids long. Here the CDR3 reads CASSENWDRRGF. CDR3 in DNA: TGTGCCAGCAGTGAGAACTGGGACAGACGAGGGTTC. Combining the CDR3 with reference TRBV2 and TRBJ2-7 gives the whole variable domain EPEVTQTPSHQVTQMGQEVILRCVPISNHLYFYWYRQILGQKVEFLVSFYNNEISEKSEIFDDQFSVERPDGSNFTLKIRSTKLEDSAMYFCASSENWDRRGFGPGTRLTVT.

V usage is TRBV4-1 and J usage is TRBJ2-1; D call uncertain. Trimming cost V 0 bases and J 11 bases, with 8 bases left between them. Germline CDR1 MGHRA, CDR2 YSYEKL. This CDR3 has 12 amino acids. The CDR3 reads CASSQDLVKQFF. The CDR3 nucleotides are TGCGCCAGCAGCCAAGATTTAGTCAAGCAGTTCTTC.

This clone was seen once. This sequence joins TRBV27 and TRBJ1-2; 8 bases fit TRBD1. The CDR3 sequence is 14 residues long. Germline lookup yields CDR1 MNHEY and CDR2 SMNVEV (reference sequence). J was trimmed by 3 bases and V by 5 bases; bases with no gene match: 5. CDR3 loop: CASSHTGGDYGYTF. The CDR3 DNA is TGTGCCAGCAGTCATACAGGGGGTGACTATGGCTACACCTTC.

The CDR3 sequence is CASSEDRKKETQYF. The CDR3 nucleotides read TGTGCCAGCAGCGAGGACAGGAAAAAAGAGACCCAGTACTTC. V gene TRBV7-9 combines with J gene TRBJ2-5; 7 nucleotides align to TRBD1. Germline-derived CDR1 and CDR2 are SEHNR and FQNEAQ (reference sequence). V lost 5 bases and J lost 3; bases outside the gene matches: 6. CDR3 length: 14 residues.

The chain carries TRBV9 and TRBJ2-2, with a tentative D call TRBD1 (6 bases). CDR1 and CDR2 (germline): SGDLS, YYNGEE. The CDR3 contains 15 residues. V was shortened by 3 bases and J by 6 bases, with 15 bases between the two germline ends. The CDR3 is CASSEPQGSSGELFF. The CDR3, as DNA: TGTGCCAGCAGCGAGCCACAGGGTAGCTCCGGGGAGCTGTTTTTT.

With respect to this clone: Other DNA sequences in the sample encode the same CDR3. The gene calls are TRBV27 and TRBJ2-7; 7 bases agree with TRBD1. V dropped 8 bases and J dropped 2; count of bases not matched to a gene: 3. CDR1 MNHEY and CDR2 SMNVEV come from the germline V gene (reference sequence). CDR3 length equals 12 residues. The CDR3 nucleotides read TGTGCCAGCCGGGACAGTCCCTACGAGCAGTACTTC. Amino acid sequence: CASRDSPYEQYF.

The rearrangement links TRBV11-3 to TRBJ2-4, with unresolved D. V was clipped by 2 bases and J by 3 bases, with 17 bases between them. There are 17 residues in the CDR3. Germline V gene data show CDR1 as SGHNT and CDR2 as YENEEA. The CDR3 protein is CASSLIVDRDGKNIQYF. The CDR3 bases are TGTGCCAGCAGCTTAATAGTAGACCGCGACGGCAAAAACATTCAGTACTTC. Using reference TRBV11-3 and TRBJ2-4 for the parts outside the CDR3, the full variable domain is EAGVVQSPRYKIIEKKQPVAFWCNPISGHNTLYWYLQNLGQGPELLIRYENEEAVDDSQLPKDRFSAERLKGVDSTLKIQPAELGDSAVYLCASSLIVDRDGKNIQYFGAGTRLSVL.

In the case of this clone: The junction departs from germline at one end; a sequencing error may be responsible. The gene calls are TRBV9 and TRBJ2-3; D is tentatively TRBD1 or TRBD2 (5 bases each). The CDR3 length is 13 residues. Germline V gene lookup returns CDR1 SGDLS and CDR2 YYNGEE. The CDR3, as DNA: TGTGCCAGCAGCGCGACGCCGGGACGGCGGTTGGTGTTT. It encodes CASSATPGRRLVF.

V gene TRBV28 combines with J gene TRBJ2-3; 13 bases map to TRBD2. The CDR3 sequence is 14 residues long. The germline gives CDR1 MDHEN, CDR2 SYDVKM. V gave up 2 bases and J gave up 8 bases; unmatched junction bases: 1. This CDR3 is CASSLGTSGITQYF. The CDR3 DNA sequence: TGTGCCAGCAGTTTAGGGACTAGCGGGATTACGCAGTATTTT.

This chain links TRBV4-3 with TRBJ2-7; 10 positions match TRBD2. CDR1 is LGHNA and CDR2 is YSLEER in the germline V gene. CDR3 size: 16 residues. The trim removed 0 bases at V and 4 bases at J, leaving 6 bases unmatched. The chain's CDR3 is CASSQERTSGIYEQYF. The CDR3 nucleotides read TGCGCCAGCAGCCAAGAGAGGACTAGCGGCATATACGAGCAGTACTTC.

V usage is TRBV7-9 and J usage is TRBJ2-3; a weak D match, TRBD2 (5 bases). The V and J ends lost 5 bases and 3 bases respectively, with 15 bases between them. The CDR3 runs 15 residues. Germline V gene data show CDR1 as SEHNR and CDR2 as FQNEAQ (reference sequence). The CDR3 DNA follows: TGTGCCAGCAGCCCCCATCGGGGAAGAACAGATACGCAGTATTTT. It yields the protein CASSPHRGRTDTQYF. Variable domain in full (rest from reference TRBV7-9 and TRBJ2-3): DTGVSQNPRHKITKRGQNVTFRCDPISEHNRLYWYRQTLGQGPEFLTYFQNEAQLEKSRLLSDRFSAERPKGSFSTLEIQRTEQGDSAMYLCASSPHRGRTDTQYFGPGTRLTVL.

The V and J genes are TRBV9 and TRBJ2-7; possibly TRBD2 for D (6 bases). The germline V gene encodes CDR1 SGDLS and CDR2 YYNGEE. This CDR3 comprises 15 residues. Trimming took 3 bases from V and 0 from J, leaving 13 bases between them. CDR3 sequence (DNA): TGTGCCAGCAGCGGAACCGGGACTTTCTCCTACGAGCAGTACTTC. Translated, it gives CASSGTGTFSYEQYF.

V usage is TRBV7-9 and J usage is TRBJ2-3; no reliable D call. The CDR3 runs to 15 residues. The ends were cut back, 1 base at V and 2 bases at J, with 10 bases in the middle. Germline loops: CDR1 SEHNR, CDR2 FQNEAQ (reference sequence). CDR3 amino acids: CASSLGVGSTDTQYF. In nucleotides, the CDR3 is TGTGCCAGCAGCTTAGGGGTGGGGTCCACAGATACGCAGTATTTT.

This chain connects TRBV7-9 to TRBJ1-2, with D possibly matching TRBD1 (5 bases). The CDR3 has 13 amino acids. The V and J ends lost 5 bases and 5 bases respectively, with 12 bases between them. Germline V gene sequence: CDR1 SEHNR, CDR2 FQNEAQ (reference sequence). This CDR3 reads CASSPIGGYGYTF. DNA for the CDR3: TGTGCCAGCAGCCCAATCGGGGGATATGGCTACACCTTC.

The chain combines TRBV28 with TRBJ1-6, with D unresolved. The ends were cut back, 1 base at V and 1 base at J, with 11 bases in the middle. Germline V lookup: CDR1 MDHEN, CDR2 SYDVKM. This CDR3 is 17 amino acids long. The CDR3 sequence is CASSLSRARSYNSPLHF. The CDR3 nucleotides are TGTGCCAGCAGTTTATCCCGGGCTCGTTCCTATAATTCACCCCTCCACTTT.

The chain carries TRBV7-9 and TRBJ2-7, with TRBD1 matching 10 bases. Germline values: CDR1 SEHNR, CDR2 FQNEAQ (reference sequence). The trim removed 5 bases at V and 3 bases at J, leaving 10 bases unmatched. The length of the CDR3 is 16 residues. In DNA form, the CDR3 reads TGTGCCAGCAGCGCCGTCTCCGGGACAGGGGACTACGAGCAGTACTTC. It is translated as CASSAVSGTGDYEQYF.

The V call is TRBV28, the J call TRBJ2-7; tentatively, D is TRBD2 (6 bases). Germline V gives CDR1 MDHEN, CDR2 SYDVKM. The CDR3 spans 13 residues. The ends were cut back, 6 bases at V and 2 bases at J, with 11 bases in the middle. In nucleotides, the CDR3 is TGTGCCAGCAGCTGGGAGGCCCCCTACGAGCAGTACTTC. It codes for CASSWEAPYEQYF.